A selection of T cell receptor beta chains follows, all from one sample in a study of T-cell memory formation after mild COVID-19. TCRdb reprocessed the 5' RACE reads with MiXCR, giving one entry per CDR3 protein. The sample consists of approximately 340,000 distinct CDR3 sequences, roughly 15% of them appearing once. Sequenced sample: PBMCs or a T cell subset sorted from them (not recorded which). These TCRs come from a man aged 18 to 30 who had mild COVID-19 (a few samples of this study predate the infection). Cell type and time point are not known. The CDR3 runs from the conserved cysteine through the conserved F or W. A D gene is named only where the DNA matches it firmly. Part of the rows lack a size; the others show once, few, many or a class for expanded clones.

v_gene: TRBV7-3
j_gene: TRBJ2-7
d_gene: NA
abundance: many
CDR3nt: TGTGCCAGCAGCTCCCAGGCCCCGGGGGAGCAGTACTTC
CDR3aa: CASSSQAPGEQYF

v_gene: TRBV4-2
j_gene: TRBJ2-1
d_gene: TRBD2
abundance: few
CDR3nt: TGTGCCAGCAGCCGGTTAGAGCGGGGAGGGGATGAGCAGTTCTTC
CDR3aa: CASSRLERGGDEQFF

v_gene: TRBV20-1
j_gene: TRBJ2-3
d_gene: NA
abundance: NA
CDR3nt: TGCAGTGCTAGAGATGGGCAGGAAATAGATACGCAGTATTTT
CDR3aa: CSARDGQEIDTQYF

v_gene: TRBV5-1
j_gene: TRBJ2-1
d_gene: NA
abundance: NA
CDR3nt: TGCGCCAGCAGCTTCGACAGCCCAGGGCACAATGAGCAGTTCTTC
CDR3aa: CASSFDSPGHNEQFF

v_gene: TRBV5-1
j_gene: TRBJ2-1
d_gene: TRBD2
abundance: NA
CDR3nt: TGCGCCAGCAGCGACCCGCGGACTAGCCTGCGGCATGAGCAGTTCTTC
CDR3aa: CASSDPRTSLRHEQFF

v_gene: TRBV5-1
j_gene: TRBJ2-3
d_gene: NA
abundance: few
CDR3nt: TGCGCCAGCAGCTTGGCCTCGGCATATGGCACAGATACGCAGTATTTT
CDR3aa: CASSLASAYGTDTQYF

v_gene: TRBV11-2
j_gene: TRBJ2-6
d_gene: NA
abundance: NA
CDR3nt: TGTGCCAGCAGCTTAATACCACATTCCGGGGCCAACGTCCTGACTTTC
CDR3aa: CASSLIPHSGANVLTF

v_gene: TRBV6-2/TRBV6-3
j_gene: TRBJ2-2
d_gene: NA
abundance: NA
CDR3nt: TGTGCCAGCAGTTCCCCCTCGTGGGGCGCGGTCACCGGGGAGCTGTTTTTT
CDR3aa: CASSSPSWGAVTGELFF

v_gene: TRBV5-1
j_gene: TRBJ2-2
d_gene: NA
abundance: few
CDR3nt: TGCGCCAGCAGCTTGGAGTCCAGGAGGACCGGGGAGCTGTTTTTT
CDR3aa: CASSLESRRTGELFF

v_gene: TRBV10-3
j_gene: TRBJ2-1
d_gene: NA
abundance: NA
CDR3nt: TGTGCCACCCACGGGGTTTGGGGATCCTACAATGAGCAGTTCTTC
CDR3aa: CATHGVWGSYNEQFF

v_gene: TRBV6-2/TRBV6-3
j_gene: TRBJ2-7
d_gene: TRBD2
abundance: few
CDR3nt: TGTGCCAGCAGTTACGGGACTAGCGGCTCCTACGAGCAGTACTTC
CDR3aa: CASSYGTSGSYEQYF

v_gene: TRBV11-2
j_gene: TRBJ2-7
d_gene: NA
abundance: NA
CDR3nt: TGTGCCAGCAGCTCGCGGTGGACGGAACTCGACGAGCAGTACTTC
CDR3aa: CASSSRWTELDEQYF

v_gene: TRBV6-5
j_gene: TRBJ2-3
d_gene: NA
abundance: few
CDR3nt: TGTGCCAGCAGACGGGGGGCCTCCTTAGCAGATACGCAGTATTTT
CDR3aa: CASRRGASLADTQYF

v_gene: TRBV5-6
j_gene: TRBJ2-1
d_gene: NA
abundance: NA
CDR3nt: TGTGCCAGCAGCCGGCCCGGGACCCATGAGCAGTTCTTC
CDR3aa: CASSRPGTHEQFF

v_gene: TRBV18
j_gene: TRBJ2-7
d_gene: TRBD1
abundance: NA
CDR3nt: TGTGCCAGCCAATCCGGGACAGGTACATACGAGCAGTACTTC
CDR3aa: CASQSGTGTYEQYF

v_gene: TRBV7-3
j_gene: TRBJ2-7
d_gene: TRBD1
abundance: few
CDR3nt: TGTGCCAGCAGCTTATATGGGACAGGGGAGGCCTACGAGCAGTACTTC
CDR3aa: CASSLYGTGEAYEQYF

v_gene: TRBV7-2
j_gene: TRBJ2-3
d_gene: NA
abundance: few
CDR3nt: TGTGCCAGCGGGCCGGGGAGCACAGATACGCAGTATTTT
CDR3aa: CASGPGSTDTQYF

v_gene: TRBV20-1
j_gene: TRBJ2-7
d_gene: NA
abundance: NA
CDR3nt: TGCAGTGGGGCAGGGCCCTTCTCCTACGAGCAGTACTTC
CDR3aa: CSGAGPFSYEQYF

v_gene: TRBV12-3/TRBV12-4
j_gene: TRBJ2-7
d_gene: TRBD1
abundance: NA
CDR3nt: TGTGCCAGCAGTACCGGACAGGCCCCCTACGAGCAGTACTTC
CDR3aa: CASSTGQAPYEQYF

v_gene: TRBV29-1
j_gene: TRBJ1-2
d_gene: NA
abundance: NA
CDR3nt: TGCAGCGTTTGGGGAGAAGATGGCTACACCTTC
CDR3aa: CSVWGEDGYTF

v_gene: TRBV15
j_gene: TRBJ2-7
d_gene: TRBD1
abundance: NA
CDR3nt: TGTGCCACCAGCAGAGTCTACGGGACAGCCTTTATAGGGCAGTACTTC
CDR3aa: CATSRVYGTAFIGQYF

v_gene: TRBV20-1
j_gene: TRBJ1-5
d_gene: NA
abundance: few
CDR3nt: TGCAGTGCTAGACCACAAAGCAATCAGCCCCAGCATTTT
CDR3aa: CSARPQSNQPQHF

v_gene: TRBV12-3/TRBV12-4
j_gene: TRBJ2-1
d_gene: NA
abundance: few
CDR3nt: TGTGCCAGCTCCTCTTCTAAGTACAATGAGCAGTTCTTC
CDR3aa: CASSSSKYNEQFF

v_gene: TRBV9
j_gene: TRBJ2-3
d_gene: TRBD2
abundance: NA
CDR3nt: TGTGCCAGCAGCGGTTTTAGCGGGGAGGGGGCAGATACGCAGTATTTT
CDR3aa: CASSGFSGEGADTQYF

v_gene: TRBV5-1
j_gene: TRBJ2-7
d_gene: NA
abundance: many
CDR3nt: TGCGCCAGCAGCCCGCAACAAGGGGGTCCCTACGAGCAGTACTTC
CDR3aa: CASSPQQGGPYEQYF

v_gene: TRBV7-9
j_gene: TRBJ1-3
d_gene: NA
abundance: many
CDR3nt: TGTGCCAGCACCCCCGACTACTCTGGAAACACCATATATTTT
CDR3aa: CASTPDYSGNTIYF

v_gene: TRBV29-1
j_gene: TRBJ2-7
d_gene: TRBD1
abundance: few
CDR3nt: TGCAGCGCAGGGAGGGACAGGGGCGGGTCGGGCGAGCAGTACTTC
CDR3aa: CSAGRDRGGSGEQYF

v_gene: TRBV5-1
j_gene: TRBJ2-1
d_gene: NA
abundance: NA
CDR3nt: TGCGCCAGCAGCCACATACGGGATGAGCAGTTCTTC
CDR3aa: CASSHIRDEQFF

v_gene: TRBV5-1
j_gene: TRBJ2-2
d_gene: NA
abundance: NA
CDR3nt: TGCGCCAGCAGCTTGGGGATATGGCCAGAAACCAACACCGGGGAGCTGTTTTTT
CDR3aa: CASSLGIWPETNTGELFF

v_gene: TRBV20-1
j_gene: TRBJ2-7
d_gene: TRBD1
abundance: NA
CDR3nt: TGCAGTGCTAGAGACGGCGGGACAGGATCGGAGCAGTACTTC
CDR3aa: CSARDGGTGSEQYF

v_gene: TRBV29-1
j_gene: TRBJ2-3
d_gene: NA
abundance: NA
CDR3nt: TGCAGCGTTGATGTCCCTAGCACAGATACGCAGTATTTT
CDR3aa: CSVDVPSTDTQYF